What follows is one T cell receptor (beta chain) and its context. This CDR3 spans 16 amino acids. Deletions cut 0 bases from V and 2 bases from J, with 14 bases between. This entry comes from a study of shared T cell receptors in the human thymus. Data came from immunoSEQ multiplex PCR; TCRdb stores just in-frame clones and leaves some out. The sample lists approximately 580,000 clones, around 82% occurring once. The data also belong to a second study, concerning human thymus T cells. That source adds: Related reports documented highly overlapping thymic repertoires among unrelated individuals.

Sequencing was performed on thymocytes. This receptor was identified in a boy under two years old with a congenital heart defect. The chain employs TRBV5-3 and TRBJ2-5; the D is unclear. TRBV5-3 is marked as an open reading frame, function uncertain. The chain's CDR3 is CARSLDSNGEQETQYF. The CDR3, as DNA: TGTGCCAGAAGCTTGGACAGTAACGGTGAGCAAGAGACCCAGTACTTC.